This T cell receptor (beta chain) derives from a study of shared clonotypes between healthy human individuals. The CDR3 has 14 residues. V was trimmed by 0 bases and J by 10 bases, leaving 11 bases between them. The germline V gene has CDR1 SGHRS and CDR2 YFSETQ. As concerns this clone: Its target is unknown.

Within Nashville, Tennessee resided all donors, each a Caucasian adult. The CD4+ fraction was divided into a CD45RA+ naive subset and a CD45RA-negative memory subset. Measured with immunoSEQ multiplex PCR; TCRdb has only the in-frame clones, and not every one. The sample yields more than 2 million clones, roughly 95% seen once. Regarding the study as a whole: Sequencing depth was a factor that was expected to affect clonotype sharing among donors. Roughly 4.6% of naive CD4 clonotypes were common to a few donors.

This TCR derives from a man younger than 35 in good health. J is TRBJ1-6 and V is TRBV5-1; the D gene is possibly TRBD1 (6 bases). Sequenced input: naive CD4+ T cells sorted from blood. The sample's subset: CD45RA+ positively selected. The CDR3 spells CASSLEQGSSPLHF. Here the CDR3 DNA reads TGCGCCAGCAGCTTGGAACAGGGATCCTCACCCCTCCACTTT.